This T cell receptor beta chain was identified in a study of resident and recirculating memory T cells in vitiligo. Overall study results and limits: Clonality differed among vitiligo lesions, with no unique dominant clone.

Notes on this clone: The target antigen is unknown.

Patients' lesions had not changed for the previous 6 months. Losses at the gene ends were 0 bases for V and 6 bases for J; bases not matched to a gene: 0. Germline-derived CDR1 and CDR2 are MNHEY and SVGAGI. There are 13 residues in the CDR3. Sequenced by immunoSEQ multiplex PCR; TCRdb stores in-frame clones only, minus some. The table includes around 40,000 clones, around nine tenths detected once. The sample taken for sequencing was blood. This chain joins TRBV6-5 and TRBJ2-3; TRBD1 matches 7 bases. The clonotype was recovered from a male donor with vitiligo. Here the CDR3 reads CASSYSTGDTQYF. CDR3 DNA sequence: TGTGCCAGCAGTTACTCGACAGGGGATACGCAGTATTTT.